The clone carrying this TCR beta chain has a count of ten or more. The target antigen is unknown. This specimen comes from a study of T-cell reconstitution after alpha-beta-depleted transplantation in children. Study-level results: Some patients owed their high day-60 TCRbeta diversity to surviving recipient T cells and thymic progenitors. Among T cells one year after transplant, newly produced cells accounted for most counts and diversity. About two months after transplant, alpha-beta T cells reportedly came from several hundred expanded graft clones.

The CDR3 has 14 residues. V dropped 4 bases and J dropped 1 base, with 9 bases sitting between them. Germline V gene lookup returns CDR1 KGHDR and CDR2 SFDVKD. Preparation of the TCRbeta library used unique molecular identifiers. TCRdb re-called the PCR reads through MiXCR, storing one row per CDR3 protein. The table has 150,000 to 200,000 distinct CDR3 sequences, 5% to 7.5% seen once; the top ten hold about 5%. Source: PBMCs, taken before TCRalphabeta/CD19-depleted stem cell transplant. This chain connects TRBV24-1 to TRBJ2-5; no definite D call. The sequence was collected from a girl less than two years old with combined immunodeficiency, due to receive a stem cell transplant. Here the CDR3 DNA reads TGTGCCACCAGTGAGGGCAGCCTCCAAGAGACCCAGTACTTC. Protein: CATSEGSLQETQYF.